A single sample gave rise to the 5 T cell receptor beta chains below, sequenced in a study of shared clonotypes between healthy human individuals. Generated by immunoSEQ multiplex PCR, the TCRdb table keeps only in-frame clones and is missing some. The sample holds about 2 million clones, roughly 94% seen once. Sequencing was done on a sample of naive CD4+ T cells sorted from blood. Subset indicated: CD45RA+ positively selected. These receptor sequences come from a man between 18 and 35 years old in good health.

This chain connects TRBV7-8 to TRBJ1-2; maybe TRBD1 (5 bases). The CDR3 length is 14 residues. The V and J ends lost 3 bases and 8 bases respectively, with 16 bases between them. Per the germline V gene, CDR1 is SGHVS and CDR2 is FQNEAQ. The CDR3 coding sequence is TGTGCCAGCAGCTTTGGAGCCTTAGGGGACGGCTACACCTTC. Protein product: CASSFGALGDGYTF.

This clone was counted only a few times. This sample includes further DNA sequences coding for the same CDR3. The J gene is TRBJ1-1, the V gene TRBV28; no definite D call. The CDR3 contains 13 residues. The germline V gene has CDR1 MDHEN and CDR2 SYDVKM. The V gene lost 2 bases and the J gene lost 1 base, with 5 bases spanning the gap. The CDR3 bases are TGTGCCAGCAGTTTACGAGGGAACACTGAAGCTTTCTTT. It codes for CASSLRGNTEAFF.

V and J are TRBV5-1 and TRBJ2-3; 9 nucleotides match TRBD1. Germline-derived CDR1 and CDR2 are SGHRS and YFSETQ. The CDR3 has 14 amino acids. V lost 4 bases to trimming and J lost 5 bases; unmatched junction nucleotides: 5. Here the CDR3 DNA reads TGCGCCAGCAGCCCTGACAGGGGGATAGATACGCAGTATTTT. This codes for CASSPDRGIDTQYF.

The gene calls are TRBV7-8 and TRBJ2-1, with 11 bases fitting TRBD2. CDR1 and CDR2 (germline): SGHVS, FQNEAQ. The CDR3 consists of 17 residues. J gave up 0 bases and V 2 bases, and 3 bases lay outside the gene matches. CDR3 protein: CASSLRLAGSSYNEQFF. The CDR3 nucleotides read TGTGCCAGCAGCTTACGACTAGCGGGGAGCTCCTACAATGAGCAGTTCTTC.

This chain uses TRBV30 with TRBJ1-3; D not resolved. There are 15 residues in the CDR3. Germline values: CDR1 GTSNPN, CDR2 SVGIG (reference sequence). Trimming took off 5 bases at V and 0 bases at J, with 14 bases between the two ends. The CDR3 nucleotides read TGTGCCTGGTCCCCACGGCCTAACTCTGGAAACACCATATATTTT. This sequence encodes CAWSPRPNSGNTIYF.